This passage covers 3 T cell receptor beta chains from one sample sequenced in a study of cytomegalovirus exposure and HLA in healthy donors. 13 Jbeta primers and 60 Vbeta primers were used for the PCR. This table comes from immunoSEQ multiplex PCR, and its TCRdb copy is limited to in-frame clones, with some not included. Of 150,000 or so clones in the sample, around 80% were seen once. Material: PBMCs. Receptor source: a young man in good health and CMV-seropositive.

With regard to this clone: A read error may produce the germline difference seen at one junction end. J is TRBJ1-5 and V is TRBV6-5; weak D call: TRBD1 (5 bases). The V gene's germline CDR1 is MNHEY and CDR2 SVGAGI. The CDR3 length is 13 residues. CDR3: CASSDSRGQPQHF. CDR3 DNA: TGTGCCAGCAGTGACTCTAGGGGTCAGCCCCAGCATTTT.

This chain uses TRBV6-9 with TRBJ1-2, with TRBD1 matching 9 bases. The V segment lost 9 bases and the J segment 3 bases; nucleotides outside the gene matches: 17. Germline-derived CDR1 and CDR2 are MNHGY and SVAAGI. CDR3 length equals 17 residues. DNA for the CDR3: TGTGCCAGGACCCCGGGACAGGGTATTAAGACGGACTATGGCTACACCTTC. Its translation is CARTPGQGIKTDYGYTF.

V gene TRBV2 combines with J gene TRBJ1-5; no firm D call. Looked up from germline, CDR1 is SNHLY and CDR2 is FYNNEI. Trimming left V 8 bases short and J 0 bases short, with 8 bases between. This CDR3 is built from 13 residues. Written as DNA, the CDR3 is TGTGCCAGCTTGGGGAGTAGCAATCAGCCCCAGCATTTT. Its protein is CASLGSSNQPQHF. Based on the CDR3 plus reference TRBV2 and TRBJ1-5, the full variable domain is EPEVTQTPSHQVTQMGQEVILRCVPISNHLYFYWYRQILGQKVEFLVSFYNNEISEKSEIFDDQFSVERPDGSNFTLKIRSTKLEDSAMYFCASLGSSNQPQHFGDGTRLSIL.